This entry lists 30 T cell receptor beta chains sequenced from one sample in a study of blood T cell repertoires in COVID-19. The protocol was immunoSEQ multiplex PCR, while the TCRdb copy is restricted to in-frame clones and leaves out a portion. This sample yields 55,000 to 90,000 clones, of which 84% are seen a single time; around 4.1% belongs to the top ten. The sequencing input was peripheral blood. The receptors originated from a woman aged 60-75 years with acute or convalescent COVID-19.

This clone has a handful of counts. The chain joins TRBV19 to TRBJ2-7; D perhaps matches TRBD1 (5 bases). Deletions cut 3 bases from V and 6 bases from J, with 12 bases between. Germline CDR1 reads LNHDA; CDR2 reads SQIVND (reference sequence). The CDR3 loop spans 13 amino acids. DNA for the CDR3: TGTGCCAGTAGTATCCAGGGAAGGAGCGAGCAGTACTTC. It translates to CASSIQGRSEQYF.

V gene TRBV29-1 combines with J gene TRBJ2-3; TRBD2 aligns across 9 bases. Germline V lookup: CDR1 SQVTM, CDR2 ANQGSEA. This CDR3 comprises 14 residues. V trimming: 7 bases; J trimming: 1 base; junction bases outside the gene matches: 6. CDR3 loop: CSARGRGGTDTQYF. The CDR3, as DNA: TGCAGCGCCCGCGGGAGGGGTGGCACAGATACGCAGTATTTT.

The chain uses TRBV6-5 and TRBJ2-1; D ambiguous. Germline V gene data show CDR1 as MNHEY and CDR2 as SVGAGI. V lost 3 bases, J lost 8 bases, and 14 bases lay in between. The CDR3 totals 14 residues. The CDR3 is CASSYNRVNHEQFF. CDR3 nucleotides: TGTGCCAGCAGTTATAATCGGGTGAACCATGAGCAGTTCTTC.

This chain joins TRBV23-1 and TRBJ1-2; 8 bases are shared with TRBD1. TRBV23-1 counts as an open reading frame of uncertain function. This CDR3 contains 17 residues. V was pared by 3 bases and J by 3 bases, with 12 bases of the junction left unmatched. CDR3 in DNA: TGCGCCAGCAGTCATTATGGACAGGGCTGTCTTGACTATGGCTACACCTTC. Its translation is CASSHYGQGCLDYGYTF.

V gene TRBV3-1 (or the pseudogene TRBV3-2) combines with J gene TRBJ2-3; 7 bases are shared with TRBD1. V trimming: 4 bases; J trimming: 6 bases; junction bases outside the gene matches: 4. Germline V lookup: CDR1 LGHDT, CDR2 YNNKEL (reference sequence). The CDR3 sequence is 13 residues long. CDR3 bases: TGTGCCAGCAGCCTAAAACAGGGGGATACGCAGTATTTT. Translating gives CASSLKQGDTQYF.

This clone appeared once. The chain combines TRBV20-1 with TRBJ2-3; D is undetermined. Germline V gene data show CDR1 as DFQATT and CDR2 as SNEGSKA (reference sequence). The CDR3 loop spans 10 amino acids. The V gene lost 6 bases and the J gene lost 3 bases, with 4 bases spanning the gap. The CDR3 DNA is TGCAGTGCCCTGACAGATACGCAGTATTTT. Its translation: CSALTDTQYF.

This clone was detected only once. This rearrangement joins TRBV18 to TRBJ1-3, with TRBD1 identical over 8 bases. Germline V gene data show CDR1 as KGHSH and CDR2 as LQKENI. The CDR3 extends over 15 amino acids. After removal of 6 bases from V and 4 bases from J, the junction contained 8 bases not matched to a gene. The CDR3, as DNA: TGTGCCAGCTCTCTTAGCAGGGGGCCCGGAAACACCATATATTTT. Translating gives CASSLSRGPGNTIYF. Supplemented by reference TRBV18 and TRBJ1-3, the full variable domain reads NAGVMQNPRHLVRRRGQEARLRCSPMKGHSHVYWYRQLPEEGLKFMVYLQKENIIDESGMPKERFSAEFPKEGPSILRIQQVVRGDSAAYFCASSLSRGPGNTIYFGEGSWLTVV.

V usage is TRBV14 and J usage is TRBJ2-3, with 8 bases fitting TRBD2. J was trimmed by 0 bases and V by 0 bases; bases with no gene match: 5. This CDR3 is built from 17 residues. Looked up from germline, CDR1 is SGHDN and CDR2 is FVKESK. In DNA form, the CDR3 reads TGTGCCAGCAGCCAAGACGGGGGGGGGCGTAGCACAGATACGCAGTATTTT. Translating gives CASSQDGGGRSTDTQYF. The full variable domain, its missing parts supplied by reference TRBV14 and TRBJ2-3, is EAGVTQFPSHSVIEKGQTVTLRCDPISGHDNLYWYRRVMGKEIKFLLHFVKESKQDESGMPNNRFLAERTGGTYSTLKVQPAELEDSGVYFCASSQDGGGRSTDTQYFGPGTRLTVL.

The chain has TRBV3-1 (or the pseudogene TRBV3-2) and TRBJ1-2; TRBD1 agrees at 9 bases. The V and J ends lost 2 bases and 8 bases, in that order; junction bases with no gene match: 6. The CDR3 has 14 residues. The germline V gene encodes CDR1 LGHDT and CDR2 YNNKEL (reference sequence). The CDR3, as DNA: TGTGCCAGCAGCCAACCACAGGGGGCCGACGGCTACACCTTC. This gives the protein CASSQPQGADGYTF.

The chain joins TRBV12-2 to TRBJ1-2; no DNA check was done on the table's D call, TRBD1. TRBV12-2 constitutes a pseudogene. The CDR3 loop spans 15 amino acids. The CDR3: CASRSRTGKNYGYTF. CDR3 in DNA: TGTGCAAGTCGCTCCCGGACAGGGAAGAACTATGGCTACACCTTC.

The chain has TRBV19 and TRBJ1-2; D gene unclear. This CDR3 is built from 12 residues. Between the trimmed V and J ends, which lost 5 bases and 2 bases, there was a span of 6 bases. Per germline, CDR1 LNHDA and CDR2 SQIVND (reference sequence). CDR3 residues: CASSAENYGYTF. CDR3 sequence (DNA): TGTGCCAGTAGTGCGGAAAACTATGGCTACACCTTC.

This chain uses TRBV10-3 with TRBJ1-2, with TRBD1 matching over 8 bases. Looked up from germline, CDR1 is ENHRY and CDR2 is SYGVKD. This CDR3 has 17 residues. V lost 4 bases and J lost 2; bases outside the gene matches: 12. CDR3 coding DNA: TGTGCCATCAGTGGAGACAGGGCAGGGGGCCGCAACTATGGCTACACCTTC. Translation: CAISGDRAGGRNYGYTF.

The V call is TRBV2, the J call TRBJ2-6; possibly TRBD1 for D (5 bases). V was clipped by 8 bases and J by 4 bases, with 15 bases between them. The CDR3 extends over 15 amino acids. CDR1 is SNHLY and CDR2 is FYNNEI in the germline V gene. CDR3 bases: TGTGCCAGCGCCCTAAGGGGTTTAGGGGCCAACGTCCTGACTTTC. Its protein is CASALRGLGANVLTF.

This chain joins TRBV6-5 and TRBJ1-2; D perhaps matches TRBD1 (6 bases). Trimming shortened V by 7 bases and J by 0 bases, and 12 bases separated the two germline ends. Germline values: CDR1 MNHEY, CDR2 SVGAGI. This CDR3 has 14 residues. CDR3 coding DNA: TGTGCCAGCATCCTCAGGGGATCTAACTATGGCTACACCTTC. It specifies CASILRGSNYGYTF.

The chain links TRBV7-8 to TRBJ1-3, with a possible D match to TRBD1 (5 bases). From germline, CDR1 is SGHVS and CDR2 FQNEAQ. Trimming stripped 4 bases from V and 3 bases from J, with 16 bases between. The CDR3 totals 16 residues. CDR3 in amino acids: CASSSMGGQVGNTIYF. CDR3 DNA: TGTGCCAGCAGCTCCATGGGGGGTCAGGTTGGAAACACCATATATTTT.

This clone was counted between two and nine times. V is TRBV7-9 and J is TRBJ2-1, with TRBD2 identical over 10 bases. CDR3 length equals 13 residues. The germline CDR1 and CDR2 sequences are SEHNR and FQNEAQ (reference sequence). V gave up 0 bases and J gave up 10 bases; unmatched junction bases: 0. CDR3 coding DNA: TGTGCCAGCAGCTTAGCTAGCGGGGGGGAGCAGTTCTTC. Its translation: CASSLASGGEQFF.

V gene TRBV9 combines with J gene TRBJ2-2; 8 bases are shared with TRBD2. The CDR3 runs 15 residues. V dropped 4 bases and J dropped 1; count of bases not matched to a gene: 3. Germline assignment: CDR1 SGDLS and CDR2 YYNGEE. The CDR3 nucleotides read TGTGCCAGCAGCTTCGGGAGGGAGAACACCGGGGAGCTGTTTTTT. This sequence encodes CASSFGRENTGELFF.

Concerning this clone itself: The same CDR3 can be traced to other DNA sequences in this sample. V usage is TRBV24-1 and J usage is TRBJ1-2; 10 bases agree with TRBD1. The germline gives CDR1 KGHDR, CDR2 SFDVKD. The junction had 5 bases not matched to a gene; V was cut back by 9 bases and J by 5 bases. The CDR3 contains 13 residues. The CDR3 nucleotides are TGTGCCACCTCACCGGGACAGGGGTATGGCTACACCTTC. Translating it yields CATSPGQGYGYTF.

The chain recombines TRBV10-3 with TRBJ2-1; D is perhaps TRBD2 (5 bases). This CDR3 has 13 residues. The germline V gene encodes CDR1 ENHRY and CDR2 SYGVKD. Between the trimmed V and J ends, which lost 7 bases and 3 bases, there was a span of 10 bases. In nucleotides, the CDR3 is TGTGCCATCACCCCGGGGAACTACAATGAGCAGTTCTTC. Its protein is CAITPGNYNEQFF.

J is TRBJ1-4 and V is TRBV2; the D is unclear. The CDR3 has 15 residues. Germline V CDR1 and CDR2: SNHLY, FYNNEI. V was clipped by 5 bases and J by 0 bases, with 10 bases between them. The CDR3 sequence is CASSRGQSTNEKLFF. The CDR3, as DNA: TGTGCCAGCAGTAGAGGGCAGTCAACTAATGAAAAACTGTTTTTT.

V and J are TRBV5-1 and TRBJ2-5; 11 nucleotides line up with TRBD1. The CDR3 sequence is 15 residues long. The germline gives CDR1 SGHRS, CDR2 YFSETQ. V was pared by 3 bases and J by 3 bases, with 4 bases of the junction left unmatched. The CDR3 sequence is CASSSRTGGKETQYF. CDR3 DNA: TGCGCCAGCAGCTCTCGGACAGGGGGCAAAGAGACCCAGTACTTC.

The gene calls are TRBV5-6 and TRBJ2-6; 8 bases are shared with TRBD1. The germline gives CDR1 SGHDT, CDR2 YYEEEE. The J segment lost 0 bases and the V segment lost 4 bases, leaving 6 bases of the junction unmatched. The CDR3 spans 17 residues. The CDR3 sequence: CASSIGTGNSGANVLTF. CDR3 nucleotides: TGTGCCAGCAGCATCGGGACAGGCAACTCTGGGGCCAACGTCCTGACTTTC.

Concerning this clone itself: In the same sample, other DNA sequences code for this CDR3. The chain joins TRBV5-1 to TRBJ1-4; 10 bases fit TRBD1. The CDR3 is made up of 17 amino acids. Germline V gene lookup returns CDR1 SGHRS and CDR2 YFSETQ. Trimming removed 4 bases from V and 0 bases from J; junction bases left unmatched: 6. The CDR3 bases are TGCGCCAGCAGCCCGGGACAGGGGACGACAACTAATGAAAAACTGTTTTTT. Protein product: CASSPGQGTTTNEKLFF. The full variable domain, with the rest looked up from reference TRBV5-1 and TRBJ1-4, is KAGVTQTPRYLIKTRGQQVTLSCSPISGHRSVSWYQQTPGQGLQFLFEYFSETQRNKGNFPGRFSGRQFSNSRSEMNVSTLELGDSALYLCASSPGQGTTTNEKLFFGSGTQLSVL.

The genes are TRBV7-9 and TRBJ1-1; D unclear. Between the trimmed V and J ends, which lost 3 bases and 1 base, there was a span of 9 bases. The germline V gene encodes CDR1 SEHNR and CDR2 FQNEAQ (reference sequence). CDR3 size: 14 residues. CDR3 sequence (DNA): TGTGCCAGCAGCTTTGGGCAAGCGAACACTGAAGCTTTCTTT. Its translation: CASSFGQANTEAFF.

This clone was seen a few times. The chain joins TRBV7-3 to TRBJ2-2; a possible D gene is TRBD2 (5 bases). This CDR3 comprises 14 residues. Trimming left V 5 bases short and J 4 bases short, with 11 bases between. The germline CDR1 and CDR2 sequences are SGHTA and FQGTGA. The DNA of the CDR3 is TGTGCCAGCAGCGCAAGACGGGGCACCGGGGAGCTGTTTTTT. Protein product: CASSARRGTGELFF. Full variable domain (remainder filled in from reference TRBV7-3 and TRBJ2-2): GAGVSQTPSNKVTEKGKYVELRCDPISGHTALYWYRQSLGQGPEFLIYFQGTGAADDSGLPNDRFFAVRPEGSVSTLKIQRTERGDSAVYLCASSARRGTGELFFGEGSRLTVL.

This clone was detected a few times. The CDR3 protein is CASSFRTGGNYGYTF. The CDR3 DNA reads as TGTGCCAGCAGCTTCCGGACAGGGGGTAACTATGGCTACACCTTC. The V gene is TRBV5-4, the J gene TRBJ1-2; 10 bases line up with TRBD1. Trimming cost V 2 bases and J 1 base; bases outside gene matches: 2. CDR1 is SGHNT and CDR2 is YYREEE in the germline V gene (reference sequence). This CDR3 is built from 15 residues.

The rearrangement links TRBV5-1 to TRBJ1-1; 7 bases line up with TRBD1. CDR1 and CDR2 from the germline V gene are SGHRS and YFSETQ. The CDR3 covers 15 residues. The J segment lost 2 bases and the V segment lost 5 bases, leaving 9 bases of the junction unmatched. The CDR3: CASRPGGVENTEAFF. In DNA, the CDR3 is TGCGCCAGCAGGCCAGGGGGAGTCGAAAACACTGAAGCTTTCTTT.

This rearrangement joins TRBV12-3 or TRBV12-4 to TRBJ1-2; a weak D match, TRBD1 (5 bases). V lost 5 bases and J lost 8, with 15 bases in between. This CDR3 comprises 13 residues. This chain's CDR3 is CASSPPGLRGYTF. CDR3 sequence (DNA): TGTGCCAGCAGTCCACCGGGACTTAGGGGCTACACCTTC.

The chain is built from TRBV12-3 or TRBV12-4 and TRBJ1-1; D perhaps matches TRBD1 (6 bases). This CDR3 is built from 12 residues. The V gene lost 3 bases and the J gene lost 8 bases, with 10 bases spanning the gap. CDR3 bases: TGTGCCAGCAGTTTTGGGGGGGCGGAAGCTTTCTTT. Translation gives CASSFGGAEAFF.

The genes are TRBV4-1 and TRBJ1-2; no definite D call. Trimming removed 0 bases at V and 0 bases at J, with 8 bases between. The CDR3 length is 15 residues. Germline V lookup: CDR1 MGHRA, CDR2 YSYEKL. CDR3 sequence reads: CASSQEANSNYGYTF. In DNA form, the CDR3 reads TGCGCCAGCAGCCAAGAGGCAAATTCTAACTATGGCTACACCTTC.